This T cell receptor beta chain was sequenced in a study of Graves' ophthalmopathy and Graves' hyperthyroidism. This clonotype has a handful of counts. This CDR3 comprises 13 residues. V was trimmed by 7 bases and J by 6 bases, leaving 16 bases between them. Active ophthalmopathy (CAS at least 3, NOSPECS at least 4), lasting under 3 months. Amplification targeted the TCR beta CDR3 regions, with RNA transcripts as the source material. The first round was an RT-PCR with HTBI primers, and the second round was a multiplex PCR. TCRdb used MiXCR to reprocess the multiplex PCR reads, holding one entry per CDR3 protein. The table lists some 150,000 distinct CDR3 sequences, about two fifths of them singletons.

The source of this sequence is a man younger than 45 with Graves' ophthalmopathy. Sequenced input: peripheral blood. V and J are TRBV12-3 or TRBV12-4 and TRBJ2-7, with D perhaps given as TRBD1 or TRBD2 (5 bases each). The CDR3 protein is CASTWGRGGEQYF. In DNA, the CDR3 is TGTGCCAGCACCTGGGGTCGTGGGGGCGAGCAGTACTTC.